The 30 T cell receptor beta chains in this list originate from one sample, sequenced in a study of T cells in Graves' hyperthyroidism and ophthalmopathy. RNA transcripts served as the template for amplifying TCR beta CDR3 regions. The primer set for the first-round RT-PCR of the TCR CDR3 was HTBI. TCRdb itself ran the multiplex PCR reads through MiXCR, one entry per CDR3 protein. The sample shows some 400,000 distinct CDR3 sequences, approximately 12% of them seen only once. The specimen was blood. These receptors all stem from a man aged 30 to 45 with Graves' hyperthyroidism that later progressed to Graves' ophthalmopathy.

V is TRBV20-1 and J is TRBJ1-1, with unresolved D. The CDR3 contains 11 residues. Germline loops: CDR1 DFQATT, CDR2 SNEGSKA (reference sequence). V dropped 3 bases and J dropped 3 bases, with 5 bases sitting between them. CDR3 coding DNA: TGCAGTGCTAGGAAGTACACTGAAGCTTTCTTT. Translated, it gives CSARKYTEAFF.

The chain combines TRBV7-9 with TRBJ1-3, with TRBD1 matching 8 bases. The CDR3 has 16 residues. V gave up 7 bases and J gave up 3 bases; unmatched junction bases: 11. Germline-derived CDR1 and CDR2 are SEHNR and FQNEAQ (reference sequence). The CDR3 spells CASNLGQGLGGNTIYF. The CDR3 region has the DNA TGTGCCAGCAACCTTGGACAGGGCCTAGGTGGAAACACCATATATTTT.

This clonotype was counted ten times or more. The CDR3 protein is CASSLWTGTNTEAFF. The CDR3 bases are TGTGCCAGCAGTTTATGGACAGGCACGAACACTGAAGCTTTCTTT. This chain links TRBV28 with TRBJ1-1; D perhaps matches TRBD1 (6 bases). This CDR3 is built from 15 residues. V was pared by 0 bases and J by 1 base, with 9 bases between. Germline V gives CDR1 MDHEN, CDR2 SYDVKM.

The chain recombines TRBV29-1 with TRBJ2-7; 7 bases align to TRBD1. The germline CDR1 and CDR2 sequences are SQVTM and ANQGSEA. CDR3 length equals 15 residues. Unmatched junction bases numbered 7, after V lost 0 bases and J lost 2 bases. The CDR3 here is CSVEDDREKPYEQYF. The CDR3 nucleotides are TGCAGCGTTGAAGACGACAGGGAGAAACCCTACGAGCAGTACTTC.

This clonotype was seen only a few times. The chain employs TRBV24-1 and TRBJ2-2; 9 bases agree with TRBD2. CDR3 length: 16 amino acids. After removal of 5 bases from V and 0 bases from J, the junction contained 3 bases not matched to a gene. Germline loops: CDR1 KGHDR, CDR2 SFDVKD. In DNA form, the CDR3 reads TGTGCCACCAGTGGAATAGCGGGGGCGAACACCGGGGAGCTGTTTTTT. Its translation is CATSGIAGANTGELFF.

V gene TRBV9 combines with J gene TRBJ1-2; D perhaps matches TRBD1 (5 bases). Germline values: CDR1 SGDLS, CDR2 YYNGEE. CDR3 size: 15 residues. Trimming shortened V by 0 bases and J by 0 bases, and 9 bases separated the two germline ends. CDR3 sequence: CASSVAGTANYGYTF. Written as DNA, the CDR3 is TGTGCCAGCAGCGTAGCTGGGACCGCTAACTATGGCTACACCTTC.

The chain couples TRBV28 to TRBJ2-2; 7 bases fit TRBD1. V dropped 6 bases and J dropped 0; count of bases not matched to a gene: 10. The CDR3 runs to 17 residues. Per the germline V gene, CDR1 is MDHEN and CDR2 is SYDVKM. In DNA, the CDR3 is TGTGCCAGCAGCCTTTTTCCCGGGACAGCGAACACCGGGGAGCTGTTTTTT. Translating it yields CASSLFPGTANTGELFF. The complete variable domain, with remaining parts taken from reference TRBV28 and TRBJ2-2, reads DVKVTQSSRYLVKRTGEKVFLECVQDMDHENMFWYRQDPGLGLRLIYFSYDVKMKEKGDIPEGYSVSREKKERFSLILESASTNQTSMYLCASSLFPGTANTGELFFGEGSRLTVL.

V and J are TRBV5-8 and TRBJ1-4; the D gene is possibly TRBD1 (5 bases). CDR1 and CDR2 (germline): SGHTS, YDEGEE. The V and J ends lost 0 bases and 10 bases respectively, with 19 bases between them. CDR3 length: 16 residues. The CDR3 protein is CASSLEGRGPAGKLFF. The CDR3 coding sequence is TGTGCCAGCAGCTTGGAGGGGCGAGGCCCCGCTGGAAAACTGTTTTTT.

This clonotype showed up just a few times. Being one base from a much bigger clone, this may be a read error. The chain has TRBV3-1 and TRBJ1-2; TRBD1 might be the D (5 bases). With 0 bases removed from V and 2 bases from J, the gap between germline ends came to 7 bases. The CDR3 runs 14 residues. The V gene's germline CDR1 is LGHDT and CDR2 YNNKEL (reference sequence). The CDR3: CASSQDSGNYGYTF. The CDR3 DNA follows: TGTGCCAGCAGCCAAGATTCAGGGAACTATGGCTACACCTTC.

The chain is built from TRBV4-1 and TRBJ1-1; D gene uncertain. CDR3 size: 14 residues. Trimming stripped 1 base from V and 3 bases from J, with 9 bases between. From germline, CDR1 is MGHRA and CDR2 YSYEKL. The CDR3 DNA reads TGCGCCAGCAGCCAAGTCGTGATGTACACTGAAGCTTTCTTT. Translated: CASSQVVMYTEAFF.

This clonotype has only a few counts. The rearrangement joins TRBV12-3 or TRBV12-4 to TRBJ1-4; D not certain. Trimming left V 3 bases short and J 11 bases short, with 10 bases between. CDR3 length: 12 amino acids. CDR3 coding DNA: TGTGCCAGCAGTTTCCAACCCAGGAAACTGTTTTTT. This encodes CASSFQPRKLFF.

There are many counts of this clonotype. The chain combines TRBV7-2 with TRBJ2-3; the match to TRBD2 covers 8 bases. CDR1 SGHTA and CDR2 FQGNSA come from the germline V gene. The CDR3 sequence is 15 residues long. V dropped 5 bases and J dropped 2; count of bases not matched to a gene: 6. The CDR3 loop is CASSKRTSLTDTQYF. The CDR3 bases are TGTGCCAGCAGCAAACGGACTAGCCTCACAGATACGCAGTATTTT.

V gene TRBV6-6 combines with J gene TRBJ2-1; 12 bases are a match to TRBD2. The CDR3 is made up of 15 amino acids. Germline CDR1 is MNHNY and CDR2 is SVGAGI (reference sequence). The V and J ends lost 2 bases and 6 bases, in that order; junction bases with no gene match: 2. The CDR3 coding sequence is TGTGCCAGCAGTTACGAGACTAGCGGGGGCAATGAGCAGTTCTTC. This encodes CASSYETSGGNEQFF.

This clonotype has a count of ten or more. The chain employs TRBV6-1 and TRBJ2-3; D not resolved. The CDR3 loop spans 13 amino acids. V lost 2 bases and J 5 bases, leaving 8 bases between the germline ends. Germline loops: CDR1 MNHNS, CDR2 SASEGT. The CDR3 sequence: CASSETVRDTQYF. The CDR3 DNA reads TGTGCCAGCAGTGAAACGGTTAGAGATACGCAGTATTTT.

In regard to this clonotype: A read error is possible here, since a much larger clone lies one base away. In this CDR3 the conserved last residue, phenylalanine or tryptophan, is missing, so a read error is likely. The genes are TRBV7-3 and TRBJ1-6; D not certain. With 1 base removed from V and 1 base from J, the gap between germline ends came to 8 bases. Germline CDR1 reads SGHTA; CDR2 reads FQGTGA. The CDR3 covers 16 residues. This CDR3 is CASSLSHGSYNSPLHS. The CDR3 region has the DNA TGTGCCAGCAGCTTAAGTCATGGTTCCTATAATTCACCCCTCCACTCT.

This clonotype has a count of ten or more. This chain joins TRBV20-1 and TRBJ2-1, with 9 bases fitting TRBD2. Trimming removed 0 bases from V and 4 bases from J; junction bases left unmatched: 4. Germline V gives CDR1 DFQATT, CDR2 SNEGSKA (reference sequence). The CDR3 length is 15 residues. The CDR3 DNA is TGCAGTGCTAGAGATGGGACTAGCAAATACAATGAGCAGTTCTTC. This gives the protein CSARDGTSKYNEQFF.

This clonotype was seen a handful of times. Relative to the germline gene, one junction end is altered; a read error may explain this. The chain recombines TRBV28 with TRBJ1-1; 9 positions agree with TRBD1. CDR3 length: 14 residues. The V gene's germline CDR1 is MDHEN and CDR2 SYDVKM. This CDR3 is CASNLMDRGTEASF. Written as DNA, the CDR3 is TGTGCCAGCAACCTGATGGACAGGGGCACTGAAGCTTCCTTT. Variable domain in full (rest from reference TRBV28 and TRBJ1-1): DVKVTQSSRYLVKRTGEKVFLECVQDMDHENMFWYRQDPGLGLRLIYFSYDVKMKEKGDIPEGYSVSREKKERFSLILESASTNQTSMYLCASNLMDRGTEASFGQGTRLTVV.

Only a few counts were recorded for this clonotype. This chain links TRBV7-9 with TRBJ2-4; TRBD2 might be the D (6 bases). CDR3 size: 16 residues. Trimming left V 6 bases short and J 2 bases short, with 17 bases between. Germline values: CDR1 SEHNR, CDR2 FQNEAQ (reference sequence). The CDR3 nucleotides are TGTGCCAGCAGTGGCGGGGCCAGTGGGACCAAAAACATTCAGTACTTC. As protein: CASSGGASGTKNIQYF.

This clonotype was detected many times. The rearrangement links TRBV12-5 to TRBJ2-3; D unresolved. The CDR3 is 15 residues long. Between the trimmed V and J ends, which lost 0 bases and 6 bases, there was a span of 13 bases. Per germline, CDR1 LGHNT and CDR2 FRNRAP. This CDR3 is CASGLVKGSNDTQYF. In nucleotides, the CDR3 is TGTGCTAGTGGTTTGGTAAAAGGATCAAATGATACGCAGTATTTT.

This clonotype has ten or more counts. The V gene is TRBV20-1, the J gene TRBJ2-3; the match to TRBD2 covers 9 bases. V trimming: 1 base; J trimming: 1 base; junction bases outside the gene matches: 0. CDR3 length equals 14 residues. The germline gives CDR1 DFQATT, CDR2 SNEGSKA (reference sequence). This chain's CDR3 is CSARVAGGTDTQYF. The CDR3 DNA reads TGCAGTGCTAGAGTAGCGGGAGGCACAGATACGCAGTATTTT.

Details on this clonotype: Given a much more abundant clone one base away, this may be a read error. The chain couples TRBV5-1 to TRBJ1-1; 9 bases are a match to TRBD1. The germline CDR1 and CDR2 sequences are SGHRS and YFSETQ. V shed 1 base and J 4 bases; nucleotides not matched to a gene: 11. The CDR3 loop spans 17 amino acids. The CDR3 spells CASSLPGQGGGSTEAFF. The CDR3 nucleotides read TGCGCCAGCAGCTTGCCGGGACAGGGTGGCGGGAGCACTGAAGCTTTCTTT.

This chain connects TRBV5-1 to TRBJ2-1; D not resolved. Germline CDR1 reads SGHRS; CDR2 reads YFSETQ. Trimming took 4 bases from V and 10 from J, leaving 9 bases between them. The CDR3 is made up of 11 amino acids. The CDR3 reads CASSPGAEQFF. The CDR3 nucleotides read TGCGCCAGCAGCCCCGGCGCAGAGCAGTTCTTC.

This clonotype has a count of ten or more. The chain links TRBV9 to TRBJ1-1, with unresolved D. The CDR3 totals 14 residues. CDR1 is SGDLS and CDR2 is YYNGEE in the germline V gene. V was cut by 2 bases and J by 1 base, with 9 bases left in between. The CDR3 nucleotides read TGTGCCAGCAGCGTTTTGAGAGGGAACACTGAAGCTTTCTTT. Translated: CASSVLRGNTEAFF.

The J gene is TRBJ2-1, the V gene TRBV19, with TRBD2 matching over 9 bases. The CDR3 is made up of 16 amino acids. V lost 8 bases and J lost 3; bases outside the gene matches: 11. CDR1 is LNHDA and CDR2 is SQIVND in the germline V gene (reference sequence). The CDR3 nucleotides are TGTGCCAGTGGTGAGATAAGCGGGGGGCTCTACAATGAGCAGTTCTTC. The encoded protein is CASGEISGGLYNEQFF.

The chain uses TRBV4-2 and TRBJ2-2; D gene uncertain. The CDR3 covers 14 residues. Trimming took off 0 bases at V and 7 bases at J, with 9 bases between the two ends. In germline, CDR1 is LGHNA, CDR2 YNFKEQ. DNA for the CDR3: TGTGCCAGCAGCCAAGAGAAGTTAGTCGGGGAGCTGTTTTTT. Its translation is CASSQEKLVGELFF.

CDR3 sequence: CASTLAGLTETQYF. The CDR3 DNA is TGTGCCAGCACTCTGGCAGGGTTGACGGAGACCCAGTACTTC. The rearrangement joins TRBV28 to TRBJ2-5; maybe TRBD1 (5 bases). The germline V gene encodes CDR1 MDHEN and CDR2 SYDVKM. The CDR3 is 14 amino acids. V was trimmed by 7 bases and J by 5 bases, leaving 17 bases between them. Variable domain in full (rest from reference TRBV28 and TRBJ2-5): DVKVTQSSRYLVKRTGEKVFLECVQDMDHENMFWYRQDPGLGLRLIYFSYDVKMKEKGDIPEGYSVSREKKERFSLILESASTNQTSMYLCASTLAGLTETQYFGPGTRLLVL.

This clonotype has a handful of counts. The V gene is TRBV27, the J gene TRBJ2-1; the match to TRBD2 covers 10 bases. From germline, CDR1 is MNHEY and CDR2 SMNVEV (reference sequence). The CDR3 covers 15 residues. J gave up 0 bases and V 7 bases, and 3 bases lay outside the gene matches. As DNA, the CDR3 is TGTGCCAGCACCGAGCGGGGGGGCTCCTACAATGAGCAGTTCTTC. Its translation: CASTERGGSYNEQFF.

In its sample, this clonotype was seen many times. CDR3 bases: TGTGCCAGCAGCCGGAACCTTCCACTAGGCGATACGCAGTATTTT. It translates to CASSRNLPLGDTQYF. The V gene is TRBV2, the J gene TRBJ2-3; tentatively, D is TRBD2 (5 bases). Germline assignment: CDR1 SNHLY and CDR2 FYNNEI. V lost 6 bases to trimming and J lost 6 bases, with 19 bases between them. This CDR3 has 15 residues.

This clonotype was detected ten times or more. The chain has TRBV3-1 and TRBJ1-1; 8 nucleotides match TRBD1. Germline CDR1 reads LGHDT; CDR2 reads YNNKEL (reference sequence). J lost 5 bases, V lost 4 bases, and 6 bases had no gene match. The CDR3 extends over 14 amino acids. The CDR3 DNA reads TGTGCCAGCAGCCCAACCAGGGGGCGGACTGAAGCTTTCTTT. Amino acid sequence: CASSPTRGRTEAFF.

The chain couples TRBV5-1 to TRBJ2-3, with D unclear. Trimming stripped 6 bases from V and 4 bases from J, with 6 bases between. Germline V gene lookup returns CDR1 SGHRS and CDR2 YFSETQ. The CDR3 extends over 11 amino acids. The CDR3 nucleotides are TGCGCCAGCACAGCGTCAGATACGCAGTATTTT. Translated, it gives CASTASDTQYF.